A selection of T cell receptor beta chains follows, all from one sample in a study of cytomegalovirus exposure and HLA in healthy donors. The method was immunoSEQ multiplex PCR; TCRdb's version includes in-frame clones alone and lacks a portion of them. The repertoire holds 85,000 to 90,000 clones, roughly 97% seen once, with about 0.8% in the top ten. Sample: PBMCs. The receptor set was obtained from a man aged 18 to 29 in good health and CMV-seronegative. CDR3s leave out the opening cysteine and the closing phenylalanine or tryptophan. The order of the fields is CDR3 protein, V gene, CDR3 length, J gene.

AVLRDREYNEQF	TRBV10-3	12	TRBJ2-1
ASSAGGLDYGYT	TRBV28	12	TRBJ1-2
ASSDIRSTLPGEKLF	TRBV2	15	TRBJ1-4
ASRRLAGGTDTQY	TRBV19	13	TRBJ2-3
ASSESRTGGSDTQY	TRBV10-1	14	TRBJ2-3
ASSPISSGANVLT	TRBV6-1	13	TRBJ2-6
ASSLQGAEETQY	TRBV5-4	12	TRBJ2-5
AWSAGTGGLSGNTIY	TRBV30	15	TRBJ1-3
AISESAIQGSKTYEQY	TRBV10-3	16	TRBJ2-7
AISESIGDNYGYT	TRBV10-3	13	TRBJ1-2
ASSVAESLETQY	TRBV9	12	TRBJ2-5
ATSREVWGGTEAF	TRBV15	13	TRBJ1-1
ASSLAHGGGPGEQY	TRBV7-6	14	TRBJ2-7
ASGFGPGRGAF	TRBV12-5	11	TRBJ1-1
ASSVEASASTDTQY	TRBV9	14	TRBJ2-3
ASSRSGSSYNEQF	TRBV9	13	TRBJ2-1
ASSRQEQSNEKLF	TRBV2	13	TRBJ1-4
ASSPPGSGTRSYNEQF	TRBV28	16	TRBJ2-1
ASSLGQGIEKLF	TRBV5-4	12	TRBJ1-4
ASSPAGAAF	TRBV11-2	9	TRBJ1-1
ASSPIKIGVGELF	TRBV7-6	13	TRBJ2-2
ASSEGTLGSSGEQY	TRBV9	14	TRBJ2-7
ASSYRDPNEKLF	TRBV5-1	12	TRBJ1-4
ASNNPGQGFYEQY	TRBV28	13	TRBJ2-7
ASSLSPVVGAEGEAF	TRBV27	15	TRBJ1-1
ASGGATEAF	TRBV4-1	9	TRBJ1-1
ASSPSDRGPYNEQF	TRBV7-9	14	TRBJ2-1
ASKLAVYEQY	TRBV2	10	TRBJ2-7
ASSLGAGGWEQY	TRBV5-4	12	TRBJ2-7
ASSRNTEAF	TRBV7-9	9	TRBJ1-1
ASSKHRQGATYEQY	TRBV21-1	14	TRBJ2-7
ASSYSPGEGVEQF	TRBV6-5	13	TRBJ2-1